This is a list of T cell receptor beta chains from one sample in a study of cytomegalovirus exposure and HLA in healthy donors. Some clones are missing from TCRdb's copy, which holds only in-frame ones; the method was immunoSEQ multiplex PCR. The sample has roughly 50,000 clones. Material: PBMCs. These receptors all come from a male donor in good health and CMV-seropositive. Both conserved end residues are part of each CDR3. The order of the fields is V gene, D gene, J gene, CDR3 protein, CDR3 DNA. D genes are given only for firm matches.

v_gene: TRBV18; d_gene: .; j_gene: TRBJ1-2; CDR3aa: CASSPYRELSYGYTF; CDR3nt: TGTGCCAGCTCACCTTACCGGGAGTTGAGCTATGGCTACACCTTC
v_gene: TRBV29-1; d_gene: .; j_gene: TRBJ2-7; CDR3aa: CSVRYFEGEQYF; CDR3nt: TGCAGCGTCCGGTATTTCGAGGGAGAGCAGTACTTC
v_gene: TRBV19; d_gene: .; j_gene: TRBJ2-1; CDR3aa: CASRDVQGLDNEQFF; CDR3nt: TGTGCCAGTAGAGACGTACAGGGCCTCGACAATGAGCAGTTCTTC
v_gene: TRBV7-2; d_gene: .; j_gene: TRBJ1-1; CDR3aa: CASSLDSALTEAFF; CDR3nt: TGTGCCAGCAGCTTGGACAGTGCGTTGACTGAAGCTTTCTTT
v_gene: TRBV27; d_gene: .; j_gene: TRBJ2-3; CDR3aa: CASSFTETSSTDTQYF; CDR3nt: TGTGCCAGCAGTTTTACGGAGACTAGTAGCACAGATACGCAGTATTTT
v_gene: TRBV9; d_gene: TRBD2; j_gene: TRBJ2-7; CDR3aa: CARNRERGAYEQYF; CDR3nt: TGTGCCCGCAACCGGGAGCGGGGCGCCTACGAGCAGTACTTC
v_gene: TRBV6-1; d_gene: .; j_gene: TRBJ1-2; CDR3aa: CASSEGQGYNYGYTF; CDR3nt: TGTGCCAGCAGTGAGGGCCAGGGGTATAACTATGGCTACACCTTC
v_gene: TRBV30; d_gene: TRBD1; j_gene: TRBJ1-2; CDR3aa: CAWSGGQGHGYTF; CDR3nt: TGTGCCTGGAGTGGGGGACAGGGACATGGCTACACCTTC
v_gene: TRBV4-3; d_gene: .; j_gene: TRBJ2-1; CDR3aa: CASSGDRGSYNEQFF; CDR3nt: TGCGCCAGCAGCGGAGACAGAGGCTCCTACAATGAGCAGTTCTTC
v_gene: TRBV27; d_gene: .; j_gene: TRBJ2-7; CDR3aa: CASGQQGAHEQYF; CDR3nt: TGTGCCAGCGGACAACAGGGTGCTCACGAGCAGTACTTC
v_gene: TRBV7-6; d_gene: .; j_gene: TRBJ2-3; CDR3aa: CASSLVSVTDTQYF; CDR3nt: TGTGCCAGCAGCTTAGTCTCGGTAACAGATACGCAGTATTTT
v_gene: TRBV7-9; d_gene: TRBD1; j_gene: TRBJ2-7; CDR3aa: CASSPDRGGEQYF; CDR3nt: TGTGCCAGCAGCCCAGACAGGGGAGGTGAGCAGTACTTC
v_gene: TRBV6-6; d_gene: .; j_gene: TRBJ2-7; CDR3aa: CASSPSGGPGEQYF; CDR3nt: TGTGCCAGCAGTCCCTCGGGGGGCCCAGGGGAGCAGTACTTC
v_gene: TRBV6-5; d_gene: .; j_gene: TRBJ1-2; CDR3aa: CASSYGLGNYGYTF; CDR3nt: TGTGCCAGCAGTTACGGGCTCGGTAACTATGGCTACACCTTC
v_gene: TRBV2; d_gene: .; j_gene: TRBJ1-6; CDR3aa: CASSEKAGPVNSPLHF; CDR3nt: TGTGCCAGCAGTGAAAAGGCAGGGCCGGTAAATTCACCCCTCCACTTT
v_gene: TRBV7-9; d_gene: .; j_gene: TRBJ1-1; CDR3aa: CASSLAQMGGTEAFF; CDR3nt: TGTGCCAGCAGCTTAGCGCAAATGGGAGGAACTGAAGCTTTCTTT
v_gene: TRBV27; d_gene: TRBD2; j_gene: TRBJ2-3; CDR3aa: CASSSGLVSKQYF; CDR3nt: TGTGCCAGCAGTTCGGGACTAGTGTCAAAGCAGTATTTT
v_gene: TRBV27; d_gene: .; j_gene: TRBJ2-2; CDR3aa: CASSQGIGTGELFF; CDR3nt: TGTGCCAGCAGCCAGGGTATCGGGACCGGGGAGCTGTTTTTT
v_gene: TRBV16; d_gene: TRBD1; j_gene: TRBJ1-1; CDR3aa: CASSQGQGAMNTEAFF; CDR3nt: TGTGCCAGCAGCCAGGGACAGGGGGCCATGAACACTGAAGCTTTCTTT
v_gene: TRBV7-9; d_gene: TRBD1; j_gene: TRBJ2-7; CDR3aa: CASSFTGTGHEQYF; CDR3nt: TGTGCCAGCAGCTTCACCGGGACAGGGCACGAGCAGTACTTC
v_gene: TRBV29-1; d_gene: .; j_gene: TRBJ2-2; CDR3aa: CSVVGRANTGELFF; CDR3nt: TGCAGCGTTGTTGGCAGGGCCAACACCGGGGAGCTGTTTTTT
v_gene: TRBV27; d_gene: .; j_gene: TRBJ2-7; CDR3aa: CASSTGDTPYEQYF; CDR3nt: TGTGCCAGCTCCACCGGGGACACTCCATACGAGCAGTACTTC
v_gene: TRBV29-1; d_gene: TRBD1; j_gene: TRBJ1-6; CDR3aa: CSVSTGGDSPLHF; CDR3nt: TGCAGCGTGTCAACAGGGGGGGATTCACCCCTCCACTTT
v_gene: TRBV7-2; d_gene: .; j_gene: TRBJ2-5; CDR3aa: CASALGGAKETQYF; CDR3nt: TGTGCCAGCGCCCTGGGGGGGGCCAAAGAGACCCAGTACTTC
v_gene: TRBV2; d_gene: TRBD1; j_gene: TRBJ1-1; CDR3aa: CASSDRVNTEAFF; CDR3nt: TGTGCCAGCAGCGACAGGGTGAACACTGAAGCTTTCTTT
v_gene: TRBV27; d_gene: .; j_gene: TRBJ1-2; CDR3aa: CASSPRVQSYYGYTF; CDR3nt: TGTGCCAGCAGTCCCCGTGTTCAGTCGTACTATGGCTACACCTTC
v_gene: TRBV19; d_gene: .; j_gene: TRBJ2-1; CDR3aa: CASSMRNEQFF; CDR3nt: TGTGCCAGTAGTATGAGAAATGAGCAGTTCTTC
v_gene: TRBV9; d_gene: .; j_gene: TRBJ1-4; CDR3aa: CASSVGGLTNEKLFF; CDR3nt: TGTGCCAGCAGCGTAGGCGGGCTGACTAATGAAAAACTGTTTTTT
v_gene: TRBV18; d_gene: TRBD2; j_gene: TRBJ2-1; CDR3aa: CASSTPGIRTSGGAFEQFF; CDR3nt: TGTGCCAGCTCAACTCCGGGAATAAGGACTAGCGGGGGGGCCTTTGAGCAGTTCTTC
v_gene: TRBV7-2; d_gene: .; j_gene: TRBJ2-7; CDR3aa: CASGREVAYEQYF; CDR3nt: TGTGCCAGCGGTCGTGAGGTGGCCTACGAGCAGTACTTC
v_gene: TRBV7-2; d_gene: TRBD2; j_gene: TRBJ2-4; CDR3aa: CASSFLAVAKNIQYF; CDR3nt: TGTGCCAGCAGCTTCCTAGCGGTAGCCAAAAACATTCAGTACTTC
v_gene: TRBV10-3; d_gene: .; j_gene: TRBJ1-1; CDR3aa: CAIAQVNTEAFF; CDR3nt: TGTGCCATCGCTCAGGTGAACACTGAAGCTTTCTTT
v_gene: TRBV6-5; d_gene: .; j_gene: TRBJ1-4; CDR3aa: CASSYFTGNYEKLFF; CDR3nt: TGTGCCAGCAGTTACTTTACAGGGAACTATGAAAAACTGTTTTTT
v_gene: TRBV5-6; d_gene: TRBD1; j_gene: TRBJ1-5; CDR3aa: CASSFLGTGNQPQHF; CDR3nt: TGTGCCAGCAGCTTCTTAGGGACAGGGAATCAGCCCCAGCATTTT
v_gene: TRBV6-1; d_gene: .; j_gene: TRBJ1-4; CDR3aa: CASSRTVNEKLFF; CDR3nt: TGTGCCAGCAGTAGGACAGTTAATGAAAAACTGTTTTTT
v_gene: TRBV5-6; d_gene: .; j_gene: TRBJ1-1; CDR3aa: CASTLGRSVAFF; CDR3nt: TGTGCCAGCACCTTGGGCAGAAGTGTAGCTTTCTTT